Below, one T cell receptor (beta chain) is given with its context. The target antigen is unknown. This sample was taken from a study of blood T cells in healthy people across ages. Study-level findings and limits: Age showed a roughly linear inverse relationship with TCR beta diversity per million T cells.

CDR1 is MGHRA, CDR2 YSYEKL, per germline. The CDR3 length is 14 residues. Together with a sample-barcoded 5' primer, a J-beta primer mix was included in a second PCR lasting 7 to 11 cycles. TCRdb called the 5' RACE reads again in MiXCR, with one record for every CDR3 protein. The sample shows some 850,000 distinct CDR3 sequences, under 30% of them seen only once. Separately, the same data were catalogued under a study of T cells of mothers and their children. This second study says: Reads obtained per mother exceeded 9.5 million TCR beta CDR3 reads, with several million obtained per child. Biologically related mothers and children overlapped slightly more than unrelated pairs, a non-significant difference.

The sequence came from a boy younger than 18 in good health. The sequencing sample was made of blood. The gene calls are TRBV4-1 and TRBJ2-5, with D hard to call. The DNA end lines up better with TRBJ2-7; the J call may be wrong. For the CDR3, the DNA is TGCGCCAGCAGCCACCCGTTCCCCTCGGACGAGCAGTACTTC. It encodes CASSHPFPSDEQYF.